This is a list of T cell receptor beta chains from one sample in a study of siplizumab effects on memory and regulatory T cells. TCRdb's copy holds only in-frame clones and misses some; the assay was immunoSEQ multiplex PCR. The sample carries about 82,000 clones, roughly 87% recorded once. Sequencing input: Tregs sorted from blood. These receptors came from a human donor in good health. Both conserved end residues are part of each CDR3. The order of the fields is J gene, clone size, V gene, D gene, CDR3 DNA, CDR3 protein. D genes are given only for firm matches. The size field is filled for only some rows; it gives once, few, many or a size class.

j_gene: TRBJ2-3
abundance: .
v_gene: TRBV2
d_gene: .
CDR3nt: TGTGCCAGCAGTGTTCAGGGAACTAGCACAGATACGCAGTATTTT
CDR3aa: CASSVQGTSTDTQYF

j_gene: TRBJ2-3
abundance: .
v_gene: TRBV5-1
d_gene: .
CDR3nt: TGCGCCAGCAGCGTCAGGTTCACTAGCACAGATACGCAGTATTTT
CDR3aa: CASSVRFTSTDTQYF

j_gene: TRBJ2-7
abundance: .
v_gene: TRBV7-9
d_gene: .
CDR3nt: TGTGCCAGCAGCTTAGAATCATACTACGAGCAGTACTTC
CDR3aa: CASSLESYYEQYF

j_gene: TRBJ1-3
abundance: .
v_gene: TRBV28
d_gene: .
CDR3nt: TGTGCCAGCAGCGCGGCTGGCTCTGGAAACACCATATATTTT
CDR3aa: CASSAAGSGNTIYF

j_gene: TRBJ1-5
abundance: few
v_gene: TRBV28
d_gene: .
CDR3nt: TGTGCCTTGGGAGGTGGAAGCAATCAGCCCCAGCATTTT
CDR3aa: CALGGGSNQPQHF

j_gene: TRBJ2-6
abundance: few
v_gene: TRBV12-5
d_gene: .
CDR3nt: TGTGCTAGTGGTTTGGGGGCATCCGGGGCCAACGTCCTGACTTTC
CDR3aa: CASGLGASGANVLTF

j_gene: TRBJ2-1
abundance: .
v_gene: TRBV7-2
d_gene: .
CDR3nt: TGTGCCAGCAGCTTAGATATGGGCGTCGGATTTAAGCAGTTCTTC
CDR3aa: CASSLDMGVGFKQFF

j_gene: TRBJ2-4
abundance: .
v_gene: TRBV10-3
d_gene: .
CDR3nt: TGTGCCATCAGTGAGGCTACCTCCAAAAACATTCAGTACTTC
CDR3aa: CAISEATSKNIQYF

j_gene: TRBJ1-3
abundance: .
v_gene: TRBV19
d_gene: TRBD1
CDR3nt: TGTGCCAGTAGTCCCACGGGACAGGGGCCTGGAAACACCATATATTTT
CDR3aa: CASSPTGQGPGNTIYF

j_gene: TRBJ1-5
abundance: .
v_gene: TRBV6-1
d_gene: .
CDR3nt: TGTGCCAGCACGTTCGCAGATAGCAATCAGCCCCAGCATTTT
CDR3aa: CASTFADSNQPQHF

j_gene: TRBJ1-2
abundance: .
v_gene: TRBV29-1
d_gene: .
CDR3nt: TGCAGCGTTGCGGGGCAGGGCAGCTCCTATGGCTACACCTTC
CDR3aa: CSVAGQGSSYGYTF

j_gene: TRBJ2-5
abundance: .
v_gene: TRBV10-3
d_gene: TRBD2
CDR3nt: TGTGCCATCAGTGACGGACTAGCGGGGGGAGAGACCCAGTACTTC
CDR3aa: CAISDGLAGGETQYF

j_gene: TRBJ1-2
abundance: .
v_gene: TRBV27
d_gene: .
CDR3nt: TGTGCCAGCAGTCCCCCCGGTAGATGGAATGGCTACACCTTC
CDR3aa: CASSPPGRWNGYTF

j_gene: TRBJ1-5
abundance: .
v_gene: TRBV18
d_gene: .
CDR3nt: TGTGCCAGCTCCCTGGGATTGGGGCCCTCTCAGCCCCAGCATTTT
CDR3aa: CASSLGLGPSQPQHF

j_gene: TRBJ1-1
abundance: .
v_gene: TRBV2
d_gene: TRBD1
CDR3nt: TGTGCCAGCAGCCTGGACAGGGCATTGAACACTGAAGCTTTCTTT
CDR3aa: CASSLDRALNTEAFF

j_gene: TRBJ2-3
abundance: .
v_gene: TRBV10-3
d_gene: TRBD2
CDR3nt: TGTGCCATCAGTGAGTCGACGGGGGGAAATACGCAGTATTTT
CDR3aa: CAISESTGGNTQYF

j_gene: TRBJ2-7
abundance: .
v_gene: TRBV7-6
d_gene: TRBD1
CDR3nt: TGTGCCAGCAGCTTAAGGGGACAGGACCTCTACGAGCAGTACTTC
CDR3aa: CASSLRGQDLYEQYF

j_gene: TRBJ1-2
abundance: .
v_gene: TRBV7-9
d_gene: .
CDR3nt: TGTGCCAGCAACAGGTATGGCTACACCTTC
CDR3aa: CASNRYGYTF

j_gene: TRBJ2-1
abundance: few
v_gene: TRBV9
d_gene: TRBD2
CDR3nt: TGTGCCAGCAGCTCAGGACTAGCGGGGGGTGGTGAGCAGTTCTTC
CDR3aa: CASSSGLAGGGEQFF

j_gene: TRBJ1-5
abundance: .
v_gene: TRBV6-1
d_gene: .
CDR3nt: TGTGCCAGCAGTGAAGTCCGGGGTCAGCCCCAGCATTTT
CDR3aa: CASSEVRGQPQHF

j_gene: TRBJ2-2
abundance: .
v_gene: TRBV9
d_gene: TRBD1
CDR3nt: TGTGCCAGCAGCGCCGGGACAGGGGTAGACGGGGAGCTGTTTTTT
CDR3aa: CASSAGTGVDGELFF

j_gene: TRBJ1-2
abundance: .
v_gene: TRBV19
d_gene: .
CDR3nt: TGTGCCAGTAGTATAGGGGTCAGCACAGTCTATGGCTACACCTTC
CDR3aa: CASSIGVSTVYGYTF

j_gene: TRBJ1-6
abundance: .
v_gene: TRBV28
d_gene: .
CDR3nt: TGTGCCAGCGCATCCGAGTTTATAGGGTCAAGCTTTTATAATTCACCCCTCCACTTT
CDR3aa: CASASEFIGSSFYNSPLHF

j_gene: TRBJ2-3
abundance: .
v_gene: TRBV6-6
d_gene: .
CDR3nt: TGTGCCAGCAGCCATAGACAACTCACAGATACGCAGTATTTT
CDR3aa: CASSHRQLTDTQYF

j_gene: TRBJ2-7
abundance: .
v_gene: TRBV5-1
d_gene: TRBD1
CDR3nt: TGCGCCAGCAGCCGAATTCTGACGCCAATGGACAGGGTCTACGAGCAGTACTTC
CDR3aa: CASSRILTPMDRVYEQYF

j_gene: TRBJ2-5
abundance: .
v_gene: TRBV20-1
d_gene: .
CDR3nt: TGCAGTGCTAGGCACCAAGAGACCCAGTACTTC
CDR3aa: CSARHQETQYF

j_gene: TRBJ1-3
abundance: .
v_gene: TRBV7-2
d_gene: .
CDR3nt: TGTGCCAGCAAACGTCAGGGCTCTGGAAACACCATATATTTT
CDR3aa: CASKRQGSGNTIYF

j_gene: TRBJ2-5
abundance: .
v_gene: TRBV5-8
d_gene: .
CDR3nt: TGTGCCAGCAGCCTCCGAGAGACCCAGTACTTC
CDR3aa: CASSLRETQYF

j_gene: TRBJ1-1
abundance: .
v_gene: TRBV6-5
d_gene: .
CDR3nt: TGTGCCAGCAGTTCCCTGAGAGGGGTGAACACTGAAGCTTTCTTT
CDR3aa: CASSSLRGVNTEAFF

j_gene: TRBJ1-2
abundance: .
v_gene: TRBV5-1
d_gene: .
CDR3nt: TGCGCCAGCAGCTTGGGCCAGGGCGCTATCGGCTACACCTTC
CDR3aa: CASSLGQGAIGYTF

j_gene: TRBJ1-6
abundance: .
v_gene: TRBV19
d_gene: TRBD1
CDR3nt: TGTGCCAGTAGTACGGGACAGTACTATAATTCACCCCTCCACTTT
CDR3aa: CASSTGQYYNSPLHF

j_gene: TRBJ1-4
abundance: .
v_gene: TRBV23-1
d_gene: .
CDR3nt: TGCGCCAGCAGTCCATTGGACAGACTTAATGAAAAACTGTTTTTT
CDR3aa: CASSPLDRLNEKLFF

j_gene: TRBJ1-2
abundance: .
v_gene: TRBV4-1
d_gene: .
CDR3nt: TGCGCCAGCAGCCAAGAGGGCTATGGCTACACCTTC
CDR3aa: CASSQEGYGYTF

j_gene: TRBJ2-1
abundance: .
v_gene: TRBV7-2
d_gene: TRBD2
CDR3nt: TGTGCCAGCAGCATATTCGGGGGGATTGAGCAGTTCTTC
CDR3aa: CASSIFGGIEQFF

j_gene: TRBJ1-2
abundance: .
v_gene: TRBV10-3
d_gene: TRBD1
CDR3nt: TGTGCCATCAAGGACAGGAGCAACTATGGCTACACCTTC
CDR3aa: CAIKDRSNYGYTF

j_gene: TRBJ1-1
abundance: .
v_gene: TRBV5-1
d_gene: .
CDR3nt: TGCGCCAGCAGCCTTGGGGCGGTTTGGAGCACTGAAGCTTTCTTT
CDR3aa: CASSLGAVWSTEAFF

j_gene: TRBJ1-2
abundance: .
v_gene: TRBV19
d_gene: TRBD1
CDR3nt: TGTGCCAGTAGTTCTGCCGGGACAGGGTTAGATGGCTACACCTTC
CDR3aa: CASSSAGTGLDGYTF

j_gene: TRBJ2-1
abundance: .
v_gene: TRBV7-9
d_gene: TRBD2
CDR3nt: TGTGCCAGCAGCTCCATCCGTCTAGCGGGGGGGAACAATGAGCAGTTCTTC
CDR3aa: CASSSIRLAGGNNEQFF

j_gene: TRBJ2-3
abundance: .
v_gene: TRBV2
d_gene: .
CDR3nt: TGTGCCAGCAAGGTTGGCGGGCTGGCAGATACGCAGTATTTT
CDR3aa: CASKVGGLADTQYF

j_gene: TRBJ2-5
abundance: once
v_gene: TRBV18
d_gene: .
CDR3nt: TGTGCCAGCTCACCTCAGACTGAGGGTGAGCAGTACTTC
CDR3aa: CASSPQTEGEQYF

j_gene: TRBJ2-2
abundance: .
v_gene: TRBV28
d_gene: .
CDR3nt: TGTGCCAGCAGTTCCCCGACAAGGGGAAAAACCGGGGAGCTGTTTTTT
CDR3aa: CASSSPTRGKTGELFF

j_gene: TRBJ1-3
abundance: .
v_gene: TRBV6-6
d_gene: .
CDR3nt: TGTGCCAGCAGTTATGAAGGGGCAGGAAACACCATATATTTT
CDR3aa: CASSYEGAGNTIYF

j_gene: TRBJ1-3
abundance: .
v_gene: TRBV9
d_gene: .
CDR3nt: TGTGCCAGCAGCGCCCTATGGCCTTCCTCTGGAAACACCATATATTTT
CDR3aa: CASSALWPSSGNTIYF

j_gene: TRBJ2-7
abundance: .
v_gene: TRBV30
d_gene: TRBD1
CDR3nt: TGTGCCTGGAGTGGGGAGACAGGGGGATACGAGCAGTACTTC
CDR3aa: CAWSGETGGYEQYF

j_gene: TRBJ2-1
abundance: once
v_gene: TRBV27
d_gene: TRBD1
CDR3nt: TGTGCCAGCAGTCACCGACAGGGGGCTGCGGATGAGCAGTTCTTC
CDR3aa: CASSHRQGAADEQFF

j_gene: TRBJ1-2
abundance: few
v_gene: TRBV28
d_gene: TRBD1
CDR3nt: TGTGCCAGCAGTCAACAGGGACAGGGTGGCTACACCTTC
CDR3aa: CASSQQGQGGYTF

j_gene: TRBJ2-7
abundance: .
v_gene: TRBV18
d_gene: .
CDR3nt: TGTGCCAGCTCACCACGGACTGGGGACGAGCAGTACTTC
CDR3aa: CASSPRTGDEQYF